A selection of T cell receptor beta chains follows, all from one sample in a study of cytotoxic CD8 clonotypes in ibrutinib-treated CLL. Method: immunoSEQ multiplex PCR; TCRdb's copy keeps in-frame clones and lacks some. The sample yields about 140,000 clones, 91% seen once. The starting material was PBMCs, obtained after 12 months of ibrutinib treatment. The receptor set was obtained from a human donor with chronic lymphocytic leukemia. Both conserved end residues are part of each CDR3. The D gene is left open where the match is weak. Some rows mark clone size as missing; the rest say once, few, many or name a class of expanded clone.

v_gene,d_gene,abundance,j_gene,CDR3aa,CDR3nt
TRBV4-2,-,-,TRBJ1-5,CASSQAGSDQPQHF,TGTGCCAGCAGCCAAGCAGGGAGTGATCAGCCCCAGCATTTT
TRBV21-1,-,once,TRBJ2-2,CASSKGSCRDHTGELFF,TGTGCCAGCAGCAAAGGATCGTGTCGGGACCACACCGGGGAGCTGTTTTTT
TRBV18,-,-,TRBJ2-3,CASSREDTDTQYF,TGTGCCAGCTCACGGGAAGACACAGATACGCAGTATTTT
TRBV10-3,-,-,TRBJ1-1,CATSTGQTEAFF,TGTGCCACCTCAACCGGACAGACTGAAGCTTTCTTT
TRBV5-1,TRBD1,-,TRBJ1-1,CASSLEGARAEAFF,TGCGCCAGCAGCTTGGAGGGGGCGCGAGCTGAAGCTTTCTTT
TRBV2,-,-,TRBJ1-1,CASSEVYVNTEAFF,TGTGCCAGCAGTGAAGTATACGTGAACACTGAAGCTTTCTTT
TRBV19,-,-,TRBJ1-5,CASSTTDDNQPQHF,TGTGCCAGTAGCACAACGGATGACAATCAGCCCCAGCATTTT
TRBV27,TRBD1,-,TRBJ2-1,CASSFLRTGGIRNEQFF,TGTGCCAGCAGTTTTCTAAGGACAGGGGGTATTCGGAATGAGCAGTTCTTC
TRBV19,-,-,TRBJ1-5,CASSMTRGQPQHF,TGTGCCAGTAGTATGACGAGGGGTCAGCCCCAGCATTTT
TRBV25-1,TRBD2,-,TRBJ2-7,CASTSGGVYEQYF,TGTGCCAGCACCTCGGGAGGGGTCTACGAGCAGTACTTC
TRBV30,-,-,TRBJ1-3,CAWTPTPPGNTIYF,TGTGCCTGGACCCCTACCCCCCCTGGAAACACCATATATTTT
TRBV5-3,TRBD1,-,TRBJ1-2,CARSLDRACGYTF,TGTGCCAGAAGCCTAGACAGGGCTTGTGGCTACACCTTC
TRBV7-8,-,-,TRBJ2-7,CASSATWGQYF,TGTGCCAGCAGCGCCACTTGGGGGCAGTACTTC
TRBV7-2,-,-,TRBJ2-7,CASSFSSYEQYF,TGTGCCAGCAGCTTCAGCTCCTACGAGCAGTACTTC
TRBV19,-,-,TRBJ2-7,CASSPLVAPYEQYF,TGTGCCAGTAGTCCGTTGGTGGCGCCTTACGAGCAGTACTTC
TRBV30,-,-,TRBJ2-2,CAWSRGQNTGELFF,TGTGCCTGGTCCCGGGGGCAGAACACCGGGGAGCTGTTTTTT
TRBV19,-,-,TRBJ1-5,CASRDSRRAQPQHF,TGTGCCAGTAGAGACAGCCGGAGGGCACAGCCCCAGCATTTT
TRBV28,-,-,TRBJ2-1,CALGRLGGNEQFF,TGTGCCCTAGGCCGGTTGGGGGGCAATGAGCAGTTCTTC
TRBV6-5,TRBD1,-,TRBJ2-7,CASSYSGTGSYEQYF,TGTGCCAGCAGTTACTCCGGGACAGGCTCCTACGAGCAGTACTTC
TRBV6-5,-,-,TRBJ2-2,CASGRGGELFF,TGTGCCAGCGGCCGCGGCGGGGAGCTGTTTTTT
TRBV9,TRBD1,-,TRBJ2-7,CASSVGGGQHEQYF,TGTGCCAGCAGCGTAGGAGGGGGCCAACACGAGCAGTACTTC
TRBV18,-,-,TRBJ2-5,CASSPRGLETQYF,TGTGCCAGCTCACCACGAGGTTTAGAGACCCAGTACTTC
TRBV5-8,-,-,TRBJ2-3,CAGRWGRTDTQYF,TGTGCCGGACGATGGGGGCGCACAGATACGCAGTATTTT
TRBV7-2,-,-,TRBJ2-7,CASSRDPGAIEQYF,TGTGCCAGCAGTCGGGACCCCGGGGCAATCGAGCAGTACTTC
TRBV5-1,TRBD2,-,TRBJ2-3,CASSSGLAGPTDTQYF,TGCGCCAGCAGCTCCGGACTAGCGGGACCCACAGATACGCAGTATTTT
TRBV5-4,TRBD2,-,TRBJ2-7,CASSPSGRVYEQYF,TGTGCCAGCAGTCCAAGCGGGAGGGTTTACGAGCAGTACTTC
TRBV11-2,TRBD1,few,TRBJ1-1,CASSFLGQGTEAFF,TGTGCCAGCAGCTTCCTAGGACAGGGCACTGAAGCTTTCTTT
TRBV9,-,-,TRBJ2-1,CASSVRQVNNEQFF,TGTGCCAGCAGCGTACGACAGGTTAACAATGAGCAGTTCTTC
TRBV5-1,-,once,TRBJ2-1,CASSLELHNEQFF,TGCGCCAGCAGCTTGGAACTGCACAATGAGCAGTTCTTC
TRBV30,TRBD1,-,TRBJ1-5,CAWKRQGASQPQHF,TGTGCCTGGAAACGACAGGGGGCAAGTCAGCCCCAGCATTTT
TRBV2,-,once,TRBJ2-7,CASRIVPVVSYEQYF,TGTGCCAGCAGGATCGTACCGGTTGTGTCTTACGAGCAGTACTTC
TRBV29-1,TRBD1,-,TRBJ1-2,CSVTGQGGNYGYTF,TGCAGCGTCACCGGACAGGGAGGAAACTATGGCTACACCTTC
TRBV2,TRBD2,-,TRBJ2-3,CASSQREGRPDTQYF,TGTGCCAGCAGTCAGCGGGAGGGCCGGCCAGATACGCAGTATTTT
TRBV11-2,-,-,TRBJ2-7,CASSLGVGRTYEQYF,TGTGCCAGCAGCCTAGGTGTCGGTCGGACCTACGAGCAGTACTTC
TRBV29-1,TRBD2,-,TRBJ2-5,CSATYIAGAGETQYF,TGCAGCGCTACATACATAGCGGGGGCAGGGGAGACCCAGTACTTC
TRBV9,-,-,TRBJ2-1,CASSLMGEQFF,TGTGCCAGCAGCCTTATGGGTGAGCAGTTCTTC
TRBV28,-,-,TRBJ1-1,CASSLSPGQSTEAFF,TGTGCCAGCAGTTTATCCCCAGGGCAGAGCACTGAAGCTTTCTTT
TRBV28,-,once,TRBJ1-5,CASNGRSHGRYQPQHF,TGTGCCAGCAACGGAAGGTCGCACGGAAGGTATCAGCCCCAGCATTTT
TRBV5-1,TRBD2,-,TRBJ2-1,CASSPKAGSSYNEQFF,TGCGCCAGCAGCCCCAAAGCGGGGAGCTCCTACAATGAGCAGTTCTTC
TRBV19,TRBD1,-,TRBJ1-5,CASSMRSGTGGVIGNQPQHF,TGTGCCAGTAGTATGCGGTCCGGGACAGGGGGCGTAATTGGCAATCAGCCCCAGCATTTT
TRBV9,-,-,TRBJ2-1,CASSLPLMGGEYNEQFF,TGTGCCAGCAGCCTCCCTCTGATGGGCGGGGAATACAATGAGCAGTTCTTC
TRBV7-9,-,once,TRBJ2-7,CASSRQESDEQYF,TGTGCCAGCAGCCGACAGGAATCGGACGAGCAGTACTTC
TRBV12-5,-,-,TRBJ1-1,CASGPGRGENTEAFF,TGTGCTAGTGGCCCAGGAAGAGGGGAGAACACTGAAGCTTTCTTT
TRBV5-8,TRBD1,-,TRBJ1-4,CASSLVGQVNEKLFF,TGTGCCAGCAGCTTGGTGGGACAGGTGAATGAAAAACTGTTTTTT
TRBV14,TRBD1,-,TRBJ2-1,CASSLRDRGVNEQFF,TGTGCCAGCAGCCTCCGGGACAGGGGAGTCAATGAGCAGTTCTTC
TRBV5-1,-,many,TRBJ1-1,CASSFGTGNTEAFF,TGCGCCAGCAGCTTCGGGACGGGGAACACTGAAGCTTTCTTT
TRBV27,-,-,TRBJ2-1,CASSFLDNEQFF,TGTGCCAGCAGTTTCCTGGACAATGAGCAGTTCTTC
TRBV7-9,-,-,TRBJ1-1,CASSLGDMNTEAFF,TGTGCCAGCAGCTTGGGGGATATGAACACTGAAGCTTTCTTT